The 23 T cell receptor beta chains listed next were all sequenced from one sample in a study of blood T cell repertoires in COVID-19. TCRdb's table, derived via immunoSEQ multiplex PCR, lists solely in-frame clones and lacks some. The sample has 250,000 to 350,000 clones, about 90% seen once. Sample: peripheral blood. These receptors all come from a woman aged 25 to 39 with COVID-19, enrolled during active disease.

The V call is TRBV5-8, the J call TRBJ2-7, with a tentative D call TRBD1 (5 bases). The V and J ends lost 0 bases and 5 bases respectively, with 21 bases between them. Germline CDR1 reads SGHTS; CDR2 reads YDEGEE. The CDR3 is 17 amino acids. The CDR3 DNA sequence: TGTGCCAGCAGCTTGGCCTCAGGGTCCGTCGGGTTCGACGAGCAGTACTTC. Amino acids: CASSLASGSVGFDEQYF.

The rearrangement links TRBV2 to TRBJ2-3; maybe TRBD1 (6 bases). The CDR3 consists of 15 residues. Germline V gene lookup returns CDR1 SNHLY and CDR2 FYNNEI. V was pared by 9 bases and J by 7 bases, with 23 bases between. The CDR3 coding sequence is TGTGCCAGTAAACCCGGGACAAGGGCTGGAAATACGCAGTATTTT. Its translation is CASKPGTRAGNTQYF.

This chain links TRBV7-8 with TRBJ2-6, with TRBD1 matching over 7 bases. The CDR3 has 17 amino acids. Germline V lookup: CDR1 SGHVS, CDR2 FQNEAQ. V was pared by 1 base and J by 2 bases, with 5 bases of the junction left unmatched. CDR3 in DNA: TGTGCCAGCAGCTTAGTCGAAACAGGGGCTGGGGCCAACGTCCTGACTTTC. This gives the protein CASSLVETGAGANVLTF.

The CDR3 loop is CASSAGTYSTDTQYF. CDR3 DNA: TGTGCCAGCAGTGCTGGGACTTACAGCACAGATACGCAGTATTTT. J is TRBJ2-3 and V is TRBV25-1, with a tentative D call TRBD2 (6 bases). This CDR3 comprises 15 residues. V gave up 4 bases and J gave up 0 bases, with 11 bases separating them. Germline values: CDR1 MGHDK, CDR2 SYGVNS.

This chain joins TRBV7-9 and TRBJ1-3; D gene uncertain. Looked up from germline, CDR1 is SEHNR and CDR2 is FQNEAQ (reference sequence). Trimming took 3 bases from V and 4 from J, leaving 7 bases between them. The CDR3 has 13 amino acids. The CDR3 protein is CASSLAEGNTIYF. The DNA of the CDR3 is TGTGCCAGCAGCTTGGCGGAGGGAAACACCATATATTTT.

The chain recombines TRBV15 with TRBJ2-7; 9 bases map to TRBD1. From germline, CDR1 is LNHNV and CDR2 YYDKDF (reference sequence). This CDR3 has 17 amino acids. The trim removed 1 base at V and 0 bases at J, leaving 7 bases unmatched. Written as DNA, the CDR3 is TGTGCCACCAGCAGAGCGACAGGGGGGTTTAGCTCCTACGAGCAGTACTTC. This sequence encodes CATSRATGGFSSYEQYF.

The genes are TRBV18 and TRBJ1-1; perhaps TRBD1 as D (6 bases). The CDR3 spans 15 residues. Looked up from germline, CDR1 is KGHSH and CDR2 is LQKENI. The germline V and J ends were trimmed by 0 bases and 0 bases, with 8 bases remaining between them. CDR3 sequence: CASSPPKGVNTEAFF. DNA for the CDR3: TGTGCCAGCTCACCACCGAAGGGGGTGAACACTGAAGCTTTCTTT.

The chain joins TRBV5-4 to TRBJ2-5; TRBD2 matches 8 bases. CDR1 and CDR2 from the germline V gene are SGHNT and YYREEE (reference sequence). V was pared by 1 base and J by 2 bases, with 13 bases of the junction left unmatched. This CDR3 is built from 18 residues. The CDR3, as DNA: TGTGCCAGCAGCTTGTTTGCTCGAGGAGCGGGAGAGCAAGAGACCCAGTACTTC. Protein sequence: CASSLFARGAGEQETQYF.

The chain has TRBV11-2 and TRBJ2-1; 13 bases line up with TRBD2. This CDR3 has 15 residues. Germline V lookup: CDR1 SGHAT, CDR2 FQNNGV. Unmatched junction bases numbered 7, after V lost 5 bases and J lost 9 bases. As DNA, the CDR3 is TGTGCCAGCAGCGCTGGACTAGCGGGAGTAACTGAGCAGTTCTTC. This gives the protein CASSAGLAGVTEQFF.

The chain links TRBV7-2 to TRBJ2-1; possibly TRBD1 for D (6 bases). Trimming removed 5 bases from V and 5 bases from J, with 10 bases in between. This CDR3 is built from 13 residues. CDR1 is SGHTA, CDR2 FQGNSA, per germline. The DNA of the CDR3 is TGTGCCAGCAGCACCGGACAGAACAATGAGCAGTTCTTC. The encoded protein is CASSTGQNNEQFF.

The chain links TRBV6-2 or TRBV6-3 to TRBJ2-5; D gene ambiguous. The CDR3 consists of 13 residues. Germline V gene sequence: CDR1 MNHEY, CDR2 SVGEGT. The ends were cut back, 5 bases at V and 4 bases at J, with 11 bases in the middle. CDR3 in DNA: TGTGCCAGCAGTGGGCTCCCGCGAGAGACCCAGTACTTC. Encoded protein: CASSGLPRETQYF.

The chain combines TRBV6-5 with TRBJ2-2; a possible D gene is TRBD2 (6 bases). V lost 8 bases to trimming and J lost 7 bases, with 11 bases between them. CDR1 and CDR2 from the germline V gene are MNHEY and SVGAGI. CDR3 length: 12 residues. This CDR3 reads CASFGGHGELFF. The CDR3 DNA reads TGTGCCAGCTTCGGGGGTCACGGGGAGCTGTTTTTT.

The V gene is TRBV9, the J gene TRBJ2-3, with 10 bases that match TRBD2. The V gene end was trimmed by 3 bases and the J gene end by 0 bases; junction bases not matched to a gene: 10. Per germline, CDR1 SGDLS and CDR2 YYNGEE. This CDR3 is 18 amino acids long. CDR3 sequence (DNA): TGTGCCAGCAGCGCATTTCAAAGCGGGAGGGCAAGCACAGATACGCAGTATTTT. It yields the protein CASSAFQSGRASTDTQYF. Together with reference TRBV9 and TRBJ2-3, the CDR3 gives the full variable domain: DSGVTQTPKHLITATGQRVTLRCSPRSGDLSVYWYQQSLDQGLQFLIQYYNGEERAKGNILERFSAQQFPDLHSELNLSSLELGDSALYFCASSAFQSGRASTDTQYFGPGTRLTVL.

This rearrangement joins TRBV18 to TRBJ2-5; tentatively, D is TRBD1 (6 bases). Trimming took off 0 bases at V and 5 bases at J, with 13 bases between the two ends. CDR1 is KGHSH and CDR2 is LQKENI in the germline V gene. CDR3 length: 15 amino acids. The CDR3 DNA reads TGTGCCAGCTCACCACCGAGGGCAGGGGATGAGACCCAGTACTTC. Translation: CASSPPRAGDETQYF.

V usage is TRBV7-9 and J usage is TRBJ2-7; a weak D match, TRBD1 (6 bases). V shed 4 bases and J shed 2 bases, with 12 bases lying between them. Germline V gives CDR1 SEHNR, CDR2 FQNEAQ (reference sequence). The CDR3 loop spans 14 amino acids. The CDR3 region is CASSSDRNTYEQYF. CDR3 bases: TGTGCCAGCAGCTCCGACAGGAACACCTACGAGCAGTACTTC.

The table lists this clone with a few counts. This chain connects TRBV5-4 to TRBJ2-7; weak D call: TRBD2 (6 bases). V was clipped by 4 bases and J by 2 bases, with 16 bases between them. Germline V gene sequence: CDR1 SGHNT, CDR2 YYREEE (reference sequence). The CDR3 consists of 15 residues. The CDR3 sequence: CASSERDFSTYEQYF. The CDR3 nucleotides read TGTGCCAGCAGCGAACGGGACTTTTCTACCTACGAGCAGTACTTC.

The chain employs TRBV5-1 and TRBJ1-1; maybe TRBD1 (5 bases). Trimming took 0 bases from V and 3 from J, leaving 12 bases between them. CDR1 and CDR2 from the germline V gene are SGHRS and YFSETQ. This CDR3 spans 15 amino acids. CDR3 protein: CASSLARRVDTEAFF. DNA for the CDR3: TGCGCCAGCAGCTTGGCCCGCAGGGTCGACACTGAAGCTTTCTTT.

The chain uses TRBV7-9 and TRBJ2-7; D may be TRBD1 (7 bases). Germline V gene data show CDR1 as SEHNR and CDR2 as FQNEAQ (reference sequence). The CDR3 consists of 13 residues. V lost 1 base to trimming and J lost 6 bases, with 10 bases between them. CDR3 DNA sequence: TGTGCCAGCAGCTTAGGACAGGGAGGCGAGCAGTACTTC. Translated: CASSLGQGGEQYF.

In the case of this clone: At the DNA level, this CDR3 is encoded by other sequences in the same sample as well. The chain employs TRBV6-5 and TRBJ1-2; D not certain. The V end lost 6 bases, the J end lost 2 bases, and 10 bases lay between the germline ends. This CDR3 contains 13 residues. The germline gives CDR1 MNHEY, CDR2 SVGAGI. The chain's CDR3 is CASSRDTNYGYTF. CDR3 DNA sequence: TGTGCCAGCAGCCGCGACACAAACTATGGCTACACCTTC.

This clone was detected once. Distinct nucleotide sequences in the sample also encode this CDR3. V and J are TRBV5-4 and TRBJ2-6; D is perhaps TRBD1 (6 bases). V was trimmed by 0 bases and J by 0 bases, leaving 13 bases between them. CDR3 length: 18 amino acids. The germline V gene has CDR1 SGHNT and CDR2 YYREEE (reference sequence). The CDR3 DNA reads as TGTGCCAGCAGCTTGGCCGGGCAGGGGTTCTCTGGGGCCAACGTCCTGACTTTC. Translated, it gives CASSLAGQGFSGANVLTF.

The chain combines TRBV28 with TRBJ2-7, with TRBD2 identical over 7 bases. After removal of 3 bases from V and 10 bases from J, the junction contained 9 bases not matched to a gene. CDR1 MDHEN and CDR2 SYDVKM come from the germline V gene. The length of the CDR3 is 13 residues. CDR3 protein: CASSFQRGPLQYF. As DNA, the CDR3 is TGTGCCAGCAGTTTTCAGCGGGGCCCCCTCCAGTACTTC.

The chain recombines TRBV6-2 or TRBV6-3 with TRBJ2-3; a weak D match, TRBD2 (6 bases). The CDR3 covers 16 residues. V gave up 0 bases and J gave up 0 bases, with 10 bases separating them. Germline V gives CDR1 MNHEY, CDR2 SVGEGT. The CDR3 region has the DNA TGTGCCAGCAGTTACTCTCCGGCGGGGAGCACAGATACGCAGTATTTT. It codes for CASSYSPAGSTDTQYF.

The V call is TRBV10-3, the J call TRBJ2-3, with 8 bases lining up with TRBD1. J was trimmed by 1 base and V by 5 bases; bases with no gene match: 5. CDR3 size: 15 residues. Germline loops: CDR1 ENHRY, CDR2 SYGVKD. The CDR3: CAISPGQGGTDTQYF. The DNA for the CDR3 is TGTGCCATCAGTCCTGGACAGGGCGGCACAGATACGCAGTATTTT.